The TCR beta chain described here comes from a study of human T cells and chemical hapten exposure. Described time point: pre-sensitization, week 0. Treatment here: therapeutic diphenylcyclopropenone sensitization with weekly scalp DPC. This clonotype was seen many times. TCRdb independently ran MiXCR on the RACE reads; one entry per CDR3 protein. The sample includes roughly 100,000 distinct CDR3 sequences, 9% to 15% of them seen just once. This CDR3 region has 16 residues. After removal of 7 bases from V and 3 bases from J, the junction contained 12 bases not matched to a gene. This rearrangement joins TRBV12-3 or TRBV12-4 to TRBJ2-1; 7 bases align to TRBD2. The sequencing used whole blood, collected in connection with sensitization to the hapten diphenylcyclopropenone (DPC). The receptor was derived from a woman aged 45-65 years with alopecia areata. Some clones in this sample may be carry-over from other donors' samples. This chain's CDR3 is CASTRGGAGRYNEQFF. The CDR3, as DNA: TGTGCCAGCACCCGGGGAGGAGCGGGGCGCTACAATGAGCAGTTCTTC.